This TCR beta chain was identified during a study of T cells in Graves' hyperthyroidism and ophthalmopathy. Graves' hyperthyroidism showing no ophthalmopathy progression within 18 months was considered stable. Those with hyperthyroidism were 18 to 65 years old, newly diagnosed, and ill for under 2 months. Together with thyroid ultrasound, orbital computed tomography, serum thyroxine and TRAb, clinical symptoms were used for diagnoses. RNA transcripts were the template for amplifying TCR beta CDR3 regions. A first-round RT-PCR of the TCR CDR3 used the HTBI primer set. TCRdb fed the multiplex PCR reads into MiXCR, producing one record per CDR3 protein. This sample has a few hundred thousand distinct CDR3 sequences, with approximately 44% found just once. The V and J ends lost 6 bases and 3 bases, in that order; junction bases with no gene match: 7. Germline V gives CDR1 SGHTA, CDR2 FQGNSA. The CDR3 spans 14 residues.

Ten or more counts support this clonotype. The material sequenced was peripheral blood or thyroid tissue (not recorded which). The receptor was derived from a woman under 30 with Graves' hyperthyroidism. The chain employs TRBV7-2 and TRBJ2-5; 7 nucleotides agree with TRBD1. In DNA form, the CDR3 reads TGTGCCAGCAGTCGACAGGGACCGAAAGAGACCCAGTACTTC. This gives the protein CASSRQGPKETQYF. The full variable domain, completed using reference TRBV7-2 and TRBJ2-5, is GAGVSQSPSNKVTEKGKDVELRCDPISGHTALYWYRQSLGQGLEFLIYFQGNSAPDKSGLPSDRFSAERTGGSVSTLTIQRTQQEDSAVYLCASSRQGPKETQYFGPGTRLLVL.